One sample yielded the 2 T cell receptor beta chains listed below, sequenced in a study of shared clonotypes between healthy human individuals. Here immunoSEQ multiplex PCR was the method, and the copy in TCRdb shows in-frame clones only, minus some. The sample has roughly 1,600,000 clones; 98% are singletons. The specimen was naive CD4+ T cells sorted from blood. Regarding subset: CD45RA+ positively selected. Receptors originate from a man between 25 and 39 years old in good health.

The chain couples TRBV7-9 to TRBJ2-3; TRBD2 matches at 7 bases. Germline CDR1 SEHNR, CDR2 FQNEAQ (reference sequence). This CDR3 spans 14 amino acids. Trimming took 4 bases from V and 2 from J; bases not matched to a gene: 3. The CDR3 reads CASSYRDYTDTQYF. The CDR3 DNA reads TGTGCCAGCAGCTATCGGGACTACACAGATACGCAGTATTTT.

The chain carries TRBV30 and TRBJ1-3; 10 nucleotides line up with TRBD1. Germline V gene sequence: CDR1 GTSNPN, CDR2 SVGIG (reference sequence). The CDR3 length is 17 residues. V shed 4 bases, J shed 1 base, and the junction held 10 bases outside the gene matches. The CDR3 DNA reads as TGTGCCTGGACTCCGGGACAGGGGTTTTGGTCTGGAAACACCATATATTTT. Its translation: CAWTPGQGFWSGNTIYF.